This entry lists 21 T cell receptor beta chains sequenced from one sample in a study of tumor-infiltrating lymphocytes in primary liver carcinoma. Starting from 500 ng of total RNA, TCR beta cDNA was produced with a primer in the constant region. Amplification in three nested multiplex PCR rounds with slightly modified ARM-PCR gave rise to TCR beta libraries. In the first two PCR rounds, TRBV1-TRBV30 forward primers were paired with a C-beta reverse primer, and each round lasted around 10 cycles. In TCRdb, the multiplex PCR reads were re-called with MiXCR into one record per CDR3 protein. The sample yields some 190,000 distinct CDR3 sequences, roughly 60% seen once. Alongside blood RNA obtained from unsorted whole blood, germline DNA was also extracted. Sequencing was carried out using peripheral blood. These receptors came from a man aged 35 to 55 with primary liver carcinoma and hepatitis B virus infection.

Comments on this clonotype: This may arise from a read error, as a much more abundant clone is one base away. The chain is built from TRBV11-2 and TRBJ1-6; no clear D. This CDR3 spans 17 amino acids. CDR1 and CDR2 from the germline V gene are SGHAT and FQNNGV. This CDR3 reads CVSSLEEGTSYNSPLHF. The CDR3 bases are TGTGTCAGCAGCTTAGAGGAGGGAACAAGCTATAATTCACCCCTCCACTTT.

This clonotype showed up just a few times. The CDR3 DNA follows: TGTGCCAGCAGTTACTCGCAGAACACCGGGGAGCTGTTTTTT. Translation: CASSYSQNTGELFF. V is TRBV6-6 and J is TRBJ2-2; D gene unclear. The CDR3 is made up of 14 amino acids. V was pared by 0 bases and J by 1 base, with 3 bases between. CDR1 and CDR2 from the germline V gene are MNHNY and SVGAGI (reference sequence).

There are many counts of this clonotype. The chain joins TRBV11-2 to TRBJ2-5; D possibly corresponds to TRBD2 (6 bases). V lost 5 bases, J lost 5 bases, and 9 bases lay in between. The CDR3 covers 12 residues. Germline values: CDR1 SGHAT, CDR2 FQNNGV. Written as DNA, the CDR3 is TGTGCCAGCAGCGGTAGCGGTGAGACCCAGTACTTC. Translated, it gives CASSGSGETQYF.

CDR3 loop: CASSTELASFNNEQFF. CDR3 nucleotides: TGTGCCAGCAGCACCGAACTAGCGTCCTTTAACAATGAGCAGTTCTTC. This chain uses TRBV4-2 with TRBJ2-1; 7 bases are a match to TRBD2. Germline V gene sequence: CDR1 LGHNA, CDR2 YNFKEQ. With V trimmed by 5 bases and J by 5 bases, 12 bases remained unmatched. CDR3 length equals 16 residues.

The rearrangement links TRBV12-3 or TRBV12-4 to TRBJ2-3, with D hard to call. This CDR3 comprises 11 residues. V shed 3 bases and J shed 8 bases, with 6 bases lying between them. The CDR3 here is CASSFVPTQYF. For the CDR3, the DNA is TGTGCCAGCAGTTTTGTCCCTACGCAGTATTTT.

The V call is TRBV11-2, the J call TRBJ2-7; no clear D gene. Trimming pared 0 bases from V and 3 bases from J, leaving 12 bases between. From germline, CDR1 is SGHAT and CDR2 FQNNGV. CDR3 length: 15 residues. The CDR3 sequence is CASSLDRSQSYEQYF. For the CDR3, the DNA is TGTGCCAGCAGCTTAGATCGAAGTCAGAGCTACGAGCAGTACTTC.

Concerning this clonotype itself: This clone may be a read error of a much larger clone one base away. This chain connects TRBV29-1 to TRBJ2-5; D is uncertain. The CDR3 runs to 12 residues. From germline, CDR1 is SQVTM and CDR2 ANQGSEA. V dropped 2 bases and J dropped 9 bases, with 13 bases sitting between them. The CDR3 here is CSVELRTEAQYF. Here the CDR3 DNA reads TGCAGCGTTGAACTACGGACGGAAGCCCAGTACTTC. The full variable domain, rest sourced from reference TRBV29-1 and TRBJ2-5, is SAVISQKPSRDICQRGTSLTIQCQVDSQVTMMFWYRQQPGQSLTLIATANQGSEATYESGFVIDKFPISRPNLTFSTLTVSNMSPEDSSIYLCSVELRTEAQYFGPGTRLLVL.

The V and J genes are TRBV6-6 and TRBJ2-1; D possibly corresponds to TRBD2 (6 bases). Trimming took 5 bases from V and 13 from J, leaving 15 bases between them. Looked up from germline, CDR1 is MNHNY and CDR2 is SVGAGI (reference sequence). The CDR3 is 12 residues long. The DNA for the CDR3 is TGTGCCAGCAGTGCCGATGGAGGGAGACAGTTCTTC. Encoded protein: CASSADGGRQFF.

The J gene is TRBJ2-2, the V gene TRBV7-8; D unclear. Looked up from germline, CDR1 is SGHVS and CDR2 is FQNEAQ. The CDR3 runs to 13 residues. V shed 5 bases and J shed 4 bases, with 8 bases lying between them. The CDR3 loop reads CASSHGSTGELFF. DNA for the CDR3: TGTGCCAGCAGCCATGGTTCCACCGGGGAGCTGTTTTTT.

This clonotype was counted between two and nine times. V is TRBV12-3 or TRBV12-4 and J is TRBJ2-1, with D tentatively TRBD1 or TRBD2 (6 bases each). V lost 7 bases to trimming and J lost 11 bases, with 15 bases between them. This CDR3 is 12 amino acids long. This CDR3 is CASTIGGGKQFF. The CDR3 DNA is TGTGCCAGCACCATCGGAGGGGGGAAGCAGTTCTTC.

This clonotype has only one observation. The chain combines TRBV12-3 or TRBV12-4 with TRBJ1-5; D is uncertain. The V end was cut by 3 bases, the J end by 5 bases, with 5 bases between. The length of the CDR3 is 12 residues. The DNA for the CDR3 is TGTGCCAGCAGTTTTGGGGATCAGCCCCAGCATTTT. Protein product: CASSFGDQPQHF.

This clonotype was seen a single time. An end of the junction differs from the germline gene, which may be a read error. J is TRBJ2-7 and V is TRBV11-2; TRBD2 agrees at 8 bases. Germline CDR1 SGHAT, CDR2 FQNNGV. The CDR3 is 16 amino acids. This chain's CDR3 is CASSSAPSGRSYEQYF. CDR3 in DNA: TGTGCCAGCAGCTCAGCACCTAGCGGGCGCTCCTACGAGCAGTATTTC. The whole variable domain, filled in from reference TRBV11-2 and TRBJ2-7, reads EAGVAQSPRYKIIEKRQSVAFWCNPISGHATLYWYQQILGQGPKLLIQFQNNGVVDDSQLPKDRFSAERLKGVDSTLKIQPAKLEDSAVYLCASSSAPSGRSYEQYFGPGTRLTVT.

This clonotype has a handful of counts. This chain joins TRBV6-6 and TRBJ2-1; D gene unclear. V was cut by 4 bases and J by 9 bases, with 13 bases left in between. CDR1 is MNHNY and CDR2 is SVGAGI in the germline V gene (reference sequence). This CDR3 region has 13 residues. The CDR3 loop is CASSSDQASEQFF. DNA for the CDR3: TGTGCCAGCAGTTCGGACCAGGCCAGTGAGCAGTTCTTC.

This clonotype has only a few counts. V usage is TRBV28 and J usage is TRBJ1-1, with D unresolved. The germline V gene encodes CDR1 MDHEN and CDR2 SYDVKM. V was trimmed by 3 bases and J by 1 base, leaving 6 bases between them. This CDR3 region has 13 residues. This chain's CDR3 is CASSFSANTEAFF. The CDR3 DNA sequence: TGTGCCAGCAGTTTTTCAGCGAACACTGAAGCTTTCTTT.

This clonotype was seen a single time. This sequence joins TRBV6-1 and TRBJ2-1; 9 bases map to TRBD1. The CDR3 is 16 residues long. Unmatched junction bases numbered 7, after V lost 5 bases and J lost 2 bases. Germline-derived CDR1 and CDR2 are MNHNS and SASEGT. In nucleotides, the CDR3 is TGTGCCAGCAGTCTACAGGGGGCCCGTACCTACAATGAGCAGTTCTTC. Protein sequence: CASSLQGARTYNEQFF.

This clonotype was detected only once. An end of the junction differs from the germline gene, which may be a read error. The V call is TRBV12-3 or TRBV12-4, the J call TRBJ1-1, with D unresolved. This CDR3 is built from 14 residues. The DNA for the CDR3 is TGTTCCAGCAGTCCCCGGGGATCGAACACTAAAGCTTTCTTT. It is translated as CSSSPRGSNTKAFF.

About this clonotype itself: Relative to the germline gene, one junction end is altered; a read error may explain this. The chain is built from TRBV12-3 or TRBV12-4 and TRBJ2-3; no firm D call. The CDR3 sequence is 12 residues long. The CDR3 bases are TGTACCAGCAGACCCTGCACAGATACGCAGTATTTT. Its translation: CTSRPCTDTQYF.

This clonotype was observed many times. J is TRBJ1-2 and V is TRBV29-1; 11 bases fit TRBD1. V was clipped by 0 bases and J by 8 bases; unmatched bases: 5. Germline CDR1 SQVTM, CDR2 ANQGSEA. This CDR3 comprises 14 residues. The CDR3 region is CSVEEGQGVQGYTF. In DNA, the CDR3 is TGCAGCGTTGAAGAGGGACAGGGGGTGCAGGGCTACACCTTC.

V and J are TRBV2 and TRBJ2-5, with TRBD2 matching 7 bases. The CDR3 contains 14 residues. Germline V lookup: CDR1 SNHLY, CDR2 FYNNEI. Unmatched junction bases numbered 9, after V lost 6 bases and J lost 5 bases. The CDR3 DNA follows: TGTGCCAGCAGCCTGAGGACTAGGTCGGAGACCCAGTACTTC. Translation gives CASSLRTRSETQYF.

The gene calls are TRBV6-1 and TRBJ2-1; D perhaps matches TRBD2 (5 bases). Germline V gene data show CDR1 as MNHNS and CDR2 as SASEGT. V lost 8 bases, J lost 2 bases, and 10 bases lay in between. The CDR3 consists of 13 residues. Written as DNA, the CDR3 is TGTGCCAGCGGGTGGACTCCCTACAATGAGCAGTTCTTC. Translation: CASGWTPYNEQFF.

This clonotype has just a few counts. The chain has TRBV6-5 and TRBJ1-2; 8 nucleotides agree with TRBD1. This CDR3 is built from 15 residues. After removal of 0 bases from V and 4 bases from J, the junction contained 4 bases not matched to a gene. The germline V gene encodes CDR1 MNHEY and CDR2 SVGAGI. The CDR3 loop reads CASSYSTGGTYGYTF. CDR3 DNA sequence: TGTGCCAGCAGTTACTCTACAGGGGGAACCTATGGCTACACCTTC.